The 30 T cell receptor beta chains below were found in one sample sequenced in a study of beta chain features in type 1 diabetes. Overall study findings and caveats: For Type 1 diabetes patients, all four CD4+ subsets carried TCRB CDR3s that were moderately but significantly shorter.

Antigen specificity for these receptors is unknown. Expressed TCRB transcripts were sequenced after all isolated RNA was converted to cDNA. Repertoires were generated with immunoSEQ multiplex PCR, while TCRdb's copy carries only in-frame clones and drops some. The repertoire holds 50,000 to 65,000 clones, with under 55% as singletons. Sequences were obtained from Tregs from blood. The receptors derive from a man aged 30 to 39 with type 1 diabetes.

This chain uses TRBV7-8 with TRBJ2-5; TRBD2 agrees at 15 bases. From germline, CDR1 is SGHVS and CDR2 FQNEAQ. The CDR3 is 17 residues long. V shed 5 bases, J shed 11 bases, and the junction held 15 bases outside the gene matches. CDR3 loop: CASSLGLAGGRGGKQYF. For the CDR3, the DNA is TGTGCCAGCAGCCTGGGACTAGCGGGAGGTCGTGGCGGGAAGCAGTACTTC.

The chain links TRBV6-5 to TRBJ2-7, with D possibly matching TRBD1 (6 bases). The ends were cut back, 0 bases at V and 6 bases at J, with 15 bases in the middle. Germline loops: CDR1 MNHEY, CDR2 SVGAGI. This CDR3 comprises 15 residues. CDR3: CASSYSRGAPLEQYF. DNA of the CDR3: TGTGCCAGCAGTTACTCCAGGGGAGCTCCCCTCGAGCAGTACTTC.

This clone was seen a few times. This chain uses TRBV25-1 with TRBJ1-5; 7 positions match TRBD1. Losses at the gene ends were 4 bases for V and 5 bases for J; bases not matched to a gene: 2. The CDR3 length is 13 residues. Germline CDR1 is MGHDK and CDR2 is SYGVNS. The CDR3 DNA reads TGTGCCAGCAGTGGCGGGACAGATCAGCCCCAGCATTTT. Amino acid sequence: CASSGGTDQPQHF.

This clone came up a few times. The rearrangement joins TRBV11-2 to TRBJ2-3, with D perhaps matching TRBD1 (6 bases). Trimming pared 8 bases from V and 4 bases from J, leaving 19 bases between. The germline V gene encodes CDR1 SGHAT and CDR2 FQNNGV. The CDR3 contains 15 residues. The CDR3 DNA sequence: TGTGCCAGCGGAAACGCACAGGGCTTGGCAGATACGCAGTATTTT. As protein: CASGNAQGLADTQYF. Complete variable domain (other parts from reference TRBV11-2 and TRBJ2-3): EAGVAQSPRYKIIEKRQSVAFWCNPISGHATLYWYQQILGQGPKLLIQFQNNGVVDDSQLPKDRFSAERLKGVDSTLKIQPAKLEDSAVYLCASGNAQGLADTQYFGPGTRLTVL.

The CDR3 region has the DNA TGTGCCAGCAGCTTCGTGACAGGTTCCTACGAGCAGTACTTC. Amino acids: CASSFVTGSYEQYF. The chain uses TRBV5-6 and TRBJ2-7; D might be TRBD1 (6 bases). This CDR3 is 14 amino acids long. Per germline, CDR1 SGHDT and CDR2 YYEEEE. The germline V and J ends were trimmed by 2 bases and 1 base, with 10 bases remaining between them.

This clone was observed a handful of times. V gene TRBV19 combines with J gene TRBJ2-1, with D possibly matching TRBD1 (7 bases). Deletions cut 9 bases from V and 0 bases from J, with 18 bases between. The germline V gene has CDR1 LNHDA and CDR2 SQIVND (reference sequence). This CDR3 has 16 amino acids. Here the CDR3 reads CASSQGGFGSYNEQFF. The CDR3 region has the DNA TGTGCCAGCTCCCAGGGGGGTTTTGGCTCCTACAATGAGCAGTTCTTC.

This clone was detected a few times. CDR3 bases: TGTGCCAGTAGTGGGCTGGTCGTGGCCCAGCATTTT. Translated: CASSGLVVAQHF. V is TRBV19 and J is TRBJ1-5; no reliable D call. Trimming removed 5 bases at V and 11 bases at J, with 13 bases between. The germline V gene has CDR1 LNHDA and CDR2 SQIVND (reference sequence). This CDR3 has 12 amino acids.

This sequence joins TRBV9 and TRBJ2-5; 8 bases line up with TRBD2. This CDR3 has 14 residues. J lost 4 bases, V lost 3 bases, and 5 bases had no gene match. In germline, CDR1 is SGDLS, CDR2 YYNGEE. The CDR3 region has the DNA TGTGCCAGCAGCGCAGGACTAGCTGGAGAGACCCAGTACTTC. As protein: CASSAGLAGETQYF.

Concerning this clone: Other DNA sequences of this sample code for an identical CDR3. The chain carries TRBV20-1 and TRBJ2-7, with a weak D call TRBD2 (5 bases). The germline V and J ends were trimmed by 3 bases and 6 bases, with 9 bases remaining between them. CDR3 length: 11 residues. Looked up from germline, CDR1 is DFQATT and CDR2 is SNEGSKA (reference sequence). CDR3 loop: CSASSRGEQYF. The CDR3 nucleotides are TGCAGTGCTAGTTCCCGGGGCGAGCAGTACTTC.

The V and J genes are TRBV28 and TRBJ1-1; no clear D. This CDR3 region has 15 residues. CDR1 is MDHEN, CDR2 SYDVKM, per germline. V was clipped by 5 bases and J by 5 bases, with 18 bases between them. CDR3 in amino acids: CASSPFGGKRTEAFF. DNA of the CDR3: TGTGCCAGCAGTCCCTTTGGAGGGAAACGGACTGAAGCTTTCTTT. Full variable domain (outside the CDR3, taken from reference TRBV28 and TRBJ1-1): DVKVTQSSRYLVKRTGEKVFLECVQDMDHENMFWYRQDPGLGLRLIYFSYDVKMKEKGDIPEGYSVSREKKERFSLILESASTNQTSMYLCASSPFGGKRTEAFFGQGTRLTVV.

V is TRBV2 and J is TRBJ1-1; D call uncertain. This CDR3 comprises 12 residues. Trimming shortened V by 6 bases and J by 1 base, and 6 bases separated the two germline ends. CDR1 and CDR2 from the germline V gene are SNHLY and FYNNEI. In DNA form, the CDR3 reads TGTGCCAGCAGACAGTCGAACACTGAAGCTTTCTTT. It translates to CASRQSNTEAFF. The whole variable domain, remainder taken from reference TRBV2 and TRBJ1-1, is EPEVTQTPSHQVTQMGQEVILRCVPISNHLYFYWYRQILGQKVEFLVSFYNNEISEKSEIFDDQFSVERPDGSNFTLKIRSTKLEDSAMYFCASRQSNTEAFFGQGTRLTVV.

This clone was counted a few times. The chain recombines TRBV21-1 with TRBJ1-2; the D call of TRBD1 is as the table states it, not checked on the DNA. TRBV21-1 is noted as a pseudogene. The CDR3 contains 14 residues. The CDR3 DNA sequence: TGTGCCAGCAGCAAAGGCAGGTCTAACTATGGCTACACCTTC. Amino acid sequence: CASSKGRSNYGYTF.

J is TRBJ2-1 and V is TRBV7-3; possible D gene TRBD2, 6 bases. CDR3 length: 16 amino acids. CDR1 SGHTA and CDR2 FQGTGA come from the germline V gene. Trimming pared 5 bases from V and 6 bases from J, leaving 20 bases between. The CDR3 region is CASSLGGATLVNEQFF. CDR3 sequence (DNA): TGTGCCAGCAGCCTCGGGGGAGCTACACTAGTCAATGAGCAGTTCTTC.

The chain uses TRBV29-1 and TRBJ2-7; TRBD1 agrees at 11 bases. Germline assignment: CDR1 SQVTM and CDR2 ANQGSEA. J gave up 3 bases and V 7 bases, and 14 bases lay outside the gene matches. This CDR3 is 16 amino acids long. The CDR3 bases are TGCAGCGCCGCATCGGGGATGGGGACAGGGGGCTACGAGCAGTACTTC. This gives the protein CSAASGMGTGGYEQYF.

This chain connects TRBV6-1 to TRBJ2-7; TRBD1 matches 9 bases. The V and J ends lost 6 bases and 2 bases, in that order; junction bases with no gene match: 5. Looked up from germline, CDR1 is MNHNS and CDR2 is SASEGT. CDR3 size: 14 residues. The CDR3 here is CASSWGQGPYEQYF. For the CDR3, the DNA is TGTGCCAGCAGCTGGGGACAGGGTCCCTACGAGCAGTACTTC.

This clone has only a few counts. The chain carries TRBV28 and TRBJ1-5; D not certain. Germline V CDR1 and CDR2: MDHEN, SYDVKM. V lost 5 bases to trimming and J lost 4 bases, with 18 bases between them. The CDR3 is 16 residues long. In nucleotides, the CDR3 is TGTGCCAGCAGTCCTCGCGGGGAGGGAAGAAATCAGCCCCAGCATTTT. It translates to CASSPRGEGRNQPQHF.

This clone was picked up a small number of times. The germline gene is not matched at one end of the junction; a read error may be the cause. The chain uses TRBV7-7 and TRBJ2-7; no reliable D call. Per germline, CDR1 SSHAT and CDR2 FNYEAQ (reference sequence). The CDR3 contains 13 residues. Written as DNA, the CDR3 is TGTGCTAGCAGCCCCCAACCCCTCGGCGAGCAGTACTTC. Translated, it gives CASSPQPLGEQYF.

CDR3 protein: CSVEGATGNTIYF. The CDR3 nucleotides read TGCAGCGTTGAGGGGGCCACTGGAAACACCATATATTTT. The chain employs TRBV29-1 and TRBJ1-3; D possibly corresponds to TRBD1 (6 bases). Germline V gene sequence: CDR1 SQVTM, CDR2 ANQGSEA. V was pared by 3 bases and J by 2 bases, with 8 bases between. This CDR3 contains 13 residues.

This clone was detected only a few times. This sample includes further DNA sequences coding for the same CDR3. The CDR3 DNA is TGCGCCAGCAGCCTCGGGACTAGTGGCCAAGAGACCCAGTACTTC. This sequence encodes CASSLGTSGQETQYF. The chain has TRBV5-1 and TRBJ2-5; 8 bases are a match to TRBD2. The trim removed 4 bases at V and 1 base at J, leaving 6 bases unmatched. CDR1 and CDR2 from the germline V gene are SGHRS and YFSETQ. CDR3 length: 15 amino acids.

Only a few counts were recorded for this clone. The genes are TRBV7-2 and TRBJ2-3, with D tentatively TRBD2 (6 bases). CDR1 is SGHTA and CDR2 is FQGNSA in the germline V gene. This CDR3 is 16 amino acids long. V gave up 4 bases and J gave up 6 bases, with 20 bases separating them. The CDR3 loop is CASSSGTSRVGDTQYF. CDR3 bases: TGTGCCAGCAGCTCGGGGACTTCCCGGGTGGGTGATACGCAGTATTTT.

The chain recombines TRBV10-3 with TRBJ2-5, with TRBD1 matching 7 bases. The J call may be mistaken, given a closer DNA end match to TRBJ2-7. The CDR3 sequence is 14 residues long. CDR1 is ENHRY, CDR2 SYGVKD, per germline. CDR3: CAISESNRGREQYF. In DNA form, the CDR3 reads TGTGCCATCAGTGAGTCGAACAGGGGTCGCGAGCAGTACTTC.

The rearrangement links TRBV7-8 to TRBJ2-5, with D possibly being TRBD2 (5 bases). Trimming pared 1 base from V and 7 bases from J, leaving 10 bases between. From germline, CDR1 is SGHVS and CDR2 FQNEAQ. This CDR3 is 13 amino acids long. The CDR3 reads CASSLGTPTTQYF. The DNA of the CDR3 is TGTGCCAGCAGCTTAGGGACTCCCACGACCCAGTACTTC.

The CDR3 DNA sequence: TGTGCGACCAAAACGGGGACAGGGAACACCGGGGAGCTGTTTTTT. Protein product: CATKTGTGNTGELFF. The V gene is TRBV7-8, the J gene TRBJ2-2; TRBD1 matches 8 bases. This CDR3 contains 15 residues. The germline V gene has CDR1 SGHVS and CDR2 FQNEAQ.

This clone was seen more than once but under ten times. The chain recombines TRBV4-3 with TRBJ1-2, with 7 bases identical to TRBD1. The J segment lost 5 bases and the V segment lost 2 bases, leaving 14 bases of the junction unmatched. The CDR3 is 17 residues long. The germline V gene has CDR1 LGHNA and CDR2 YSLEER. DNA of the CDR3: TGCGCCAGCAGCCAATGGGTACCGGGACAGCTCTCTTATGGCTACACCTTC. It encodes CASSQWVPGQLSYGYTF.

The V and J genes are TRBV5-4 and TRBJ1-1, with D uncertain. This CDR3 region has 15 residues. The V gene's germline CDR1 is SGHNT and CDR2 YYREEE (reference sequence). V was cut by 0 bases and J by 5 bases, with 14 bases left in between. The CDR3 region has the DNA TGTGCCAGCAGCTTGGGGGTTGGAACGGGGACTGAAGCTTTCTTT. It is translated as CASSLGVGTGTEAFF.

This clone was detected only a few times. The chain links TRBV7-8 to TRBJ2-7; TRBD2 matches 12 bases. Losses at the gene ends were 8 bases for V and 5 bases for J; bases not matched to a gene: 4. CDR1 is SGHVS, CDR2 FQNEAQ, per germline. The CDR3 has 13 amino acids. This chain's CDR3 is CASELAGGNEQYF. As DNA, the CDR3 is TGTGCCAGCGAACTAGCGGGGGGCAACGAGCAGTACTTC.

The rearrangement uses TRBV7-3 and TRBJ1-1, with D possibly TRBD1 on 5 matching bases. Between the trimmed V and J ends, which lost 5 bases and 1 base, there was a span of 11 bases. The CDR3 runs 14 residues. Germline V gene data show CDR1 as SGHTA and CDR2 as FQGTGA. As DNA, the CDR3 is TGTGCCAGCAGCCCAACGGGGGGGAACACTGAAGCTTTCTTT. Protein product: CASSPTGGNTEAFF.

V usage is TRBV5-4 and J usage is TRBJ1-1; D gene unclear. Germline V gene data show CDR1 as SGHNT and CDR2 as YYREEE (reference sequence). Trimming pared 4 bases from V and 1 base from J, leaving 8 bases between. The CDR3 sequence is 13 residues long. The CDR3 DNA follows: TGTGCCAGCAGCCGCGCGGGGAACACTGAAGCTTTCTTT. Residues: CASSRAGNTEAFF.

In its sample, this clone was seen a few times. The chain links TRBV7-8 to TRBJ2-5; 7 nucleotides align to TRBD2. Germline loops: CDR1 SGHVS, CDR2 FQNEAQ. With V trimmed by 3 bases and J by 5 bases, 0 bases remained unmatched. CDR3 length: 12 residues. In DNA form, the CDR3 reads TGTGCCAGCAGCTTCGGGGGGGAGACCCAGTACTTC. Its translation is CASSFGGETQYF.

V and J are TRBV20-1 and TRBJ2-7; unclear D gene. From germline, CDR1 is DFQATT and CDR2 SNEGSKA (reference sequence). CDR3 size: 10 residues. The CDR3 region is CSYYRDEQYF. CDR3 DNA sequence: TGCAGCTATTATCGGGACGAGCAGTACTTC.